Listed below are T cell receptor beta chains from one sample, sequenced in a study of T cells after yellow fever vaccination. One entry per CDR3 protein results from TCRdb running MiXCR on the 5' RACE reads. The sample holds 340,000 or so distinct CDR3 sequences, around 13% seen once. Sequenced here: CD4+ T cells sorted from PBMCs, sampled 15 days after the yellow fever booster vaccination. The receptor source for this set is a man younger than 35 who received the YFV17D yellow fever vaccine. Both conserved end residues are trimmed from each CDR3. D genes are given only for firm matches.

TRBV5-1	TRBJ2-5	-	ASSLEASETQY
TRBV7-2	TRBJ2-3	-	ASSLDALSTDTQY
TRBV11-2	TRBJ2-3	-	ASSSWTILPDTQY
TRBV12-3/TRBV12-4	TRBJ1-1	-	ASSLSQTKTF
TRBV20-1	TRBJ2-5	-	SARDALGEETQY
TRBV27	TRBJ2-7	TRBD1	ASRKPGQGRGEQY
TRBV15	TRBJ2-3	TRBD2	ATSRGTGAGGLDTQY
TRBV6-2/TRBV6-3	TRBJ1-2	-	ASTVRGDPGYT
TRBV7-9	TRBJ1-2	-	ASSPESVYGYT
TRBV5-5	TRBJ1-5	-	ASSFAGVGGNQPQH
TRBV20-1	TRBJ1-4	-	SARDKSEKLF
TRBV5-5	TRBJ1-1	-	ASSYTGSPEAF
TRBV5-1	TRBJ2-5	-	ASSRSRTPETQY
TRBV20-1	TRBJ2-3	TRBD1	SARDRTGSSTDTQY
TRBV2	TRBJ2-2	TRBD1	ASRPETGINGELF
TRBV25-1	TRBJ2-3	-	ASSAPGWGLNTQY
TRBV5-1	TRBJ2-2	-	ASSLGWANTGELF
TRBV27	TRBJ1-6	-	ASRGIQGTIGSPLH
TRBV4-3	TRBJ1-6	-	ASSQDPSYGTGNSSPLH
TRBV19	TRBJ2-6	-	ASSIGPSVWANVLT
TRBV12-3/TRBV12-4	TRBJ2-1	-	ASRVRGVSEKQF
TRBV12-3/TRBV12-4	TRBJ1-2	-	ASSLNRDTNYGYT
TRBV10-3	TRBJ1-1	-	ATGRNLNTEAF
TRBV4-3	TRBJ2-2	TRBD2	ASSQGGGLGTGELF
TRBV15	TRBJ2-1	TRBD2	ATSRAPRGGSYNEQF
TRBV20-1	TRBJ1-2	-	SATEQGTYGYT
TRBV4-1	TRBJ1-5	-	ASSQDGRGGNQPQH
TRBV6-5	TRBJ1-6	-	ASSWNRESYSPLH
TRBV10-2	TRBJ2-5	TRBD1	ASSEPDRGRETQY
TRBV7-3	TRBJ2-6	-	ASSSGSSSGANVLT
TRBV10-2	TRBJ2-4	-	ASTERIIQY